Listed here is a single T cell receptor (beta chain). This sample was taken from a study of blood T cell repertoires in COVID-19. About the study: The study drew acute and convalescent COVID-19 samples from the United States, Italy and Spain.

Authors' methods: Amplification of reference gene primers provided the estimated nucleated cell counts. Profiled with immunoSEQ multiplex PCR; TCRdb holds only in-frame clones, not every one. For V, J and clone size, that table is used; D and trimming come from the DNA. The repertoire holds under 45,000 clones, with approximately 73% as singletons. Sequencing was performed on peripheral blood. This sequence originates from an elderly man with acute or convalescent COVID-19.

The CDR3 DNA reads as TGTGCCAGCAGCCCCCGACCCCCAGGCGTTAGCACAGATACGCAGTATTTT. Translation: CASSPRPPGVSTDTQYF. The chain recombines TRBV21-1 with TRBJ2-3; the table's D call TRBD1 went unverified against the DNA. TRBV21-1 is a known pseudogene. CDR3 length: 17 amino acids.